The TCR beta chain described here comes from a study of T cells in Graves' hyperthyroidism and ophthalmopathy. Regarding the study as a whole: A 13 V-J signature model discriminated ophthalmopathy versus stable hyperthyroidism.

RNA transcripts served as the template for amplifying TCR beta CDR3 regions. The HTBI primer set was used in a first-round RT-PCR of the TCR CDR3. TCRdb re-derived calls from the multiplex PCR reads in MiXCR, one entry per CDR3 protein. The sample has about 400,000 distinct CDR3 sequences; under 15% are singletons. The CDR3 loop spans 16 amino acids. V shed 3 bases and J 4 bases; nucleotides not matched to a gene: 11. This clonotype was counted ten times or more. The antigen remains undetermined. The clonotype was recovered from a woman in her 30s with Graves' hyperthyroidism. The chain employs TRBV12-3 or TRBV12-4 and TRBJ2-7; TRBD1 matches at 8 bases. The sample taken for sequencing was blood. CDR3 sequence reads: CASSFSSDRGLYEQYF. CDR3 DNA: TGTGCCAGCAGTTTTTCGTCAGACAGGGGATTATACGAGCAGTACTTC.